This entry lists 17 T cell receptor beta chains sequenced from one sample in a study of T cells in Graves' hyperthyroidism and ophthalmopathy. Amplified TCR beta CDR3 regions came from RNA transcripts. Using the HTBI primer set, a first-round RT-PCR was run on the TCR CDR3. TCRdb fed the multiplex PCR reads into MiXCR, producing one record per CDR3 protein. The sample has fewer than 600,000 distinct CDR3 sequences, about 15% seen once. Sequenced material: blood. The source of these receptors is a woman in her 40s with Graves' hyperthyroidism.

The sample holds a few counts of this clonotype. The chain has TRBV12-3 or TRBV12-4 and TRBJ2-1; TRBD2 might be the D (6 bases). Trimming left V 5 bases short and J 1 base short, with 15 bases between. CDR3 length equals 16 residues. The CDR3 DNA reads as TGTGCCAGCAGTATGCGACTAGTTTTTTCCTACAATGAGCAGTTCTTC. Amino acids: CASSMRLVFSYNEQFF.

This clonotype occurred a few times. The chain uses TRBV6-1 and TRBJ1-1; no definite D call. Trimming left V 6 bases short and J 3 bases short, with 17 bases between. This CDR3 has 15 amino acids. From germline, CDR1 is MNHNS and CDR2 SASEGT. The CDR3 DNA sequence: TGTGCCAGCAGGCCGACGGACCGAGCCCACACTGAAGCTTTCTTT. This codes for CASRPTDRAHTEAFF.

At least ten counts were recorded for this clonotype. The chain has TRBV5-1 and TRBJ1-2, with D possibly matching TRBD1 (5 bases). The V gene's germline CDR1 is SGHRS and CDR2 YFSETQ. The CDR3 runs 15 residues. The ends were cut back, 2 bases at V and 4 bases at J, with 15 bases in the middle. CDR3 residues: CASSLQTSDTYGYTF. CDR3 coding DNA: TGCGCCAGCAGCTTACAAACCTCGGACACCTATGGCTACACCTTC.

This clonotype was picked up many times. The J gene is TRBJ2-1, the V gene TRBV5-1; D not resolved. The germline V and J ends were trimmed by 4 bases and 5 bases, with 10 bases remaining between them. This CDR3 is built from 13 residues. Germline loops: CDR1 SGHRS, CDR2 YFSETQ. CDR3 protein: CASSADTDNEQFF. CDR3 DNA: TGCGCCAGCAGCGCCGACACCGACAATGAGCAGTTCTTC.

V gene TRBV20-1 combines with J gene TRBJ1-1; 7 bases agree with TRBD1. CDR3 size: 17 residues. V shed 2 bases, J shed 0 bases, and the junction held 12 bases outside the gene matches. Germline V gene lookup returns CDR1 DFQATT and CDR2 SNEGSKA (reference sequence). The CDR3 protein is CSARSRQGRLLNTEAFF. CDR3 nucleotide sequence: TGCAGTGCTAGATCCAGACAGGGCCGACTACTGAACACTGAAGCTTTCTTT.

This clonotype has just a few counts. This may come from a read error, since a much larger clone is one base off. This chain uses TRBV20-1 with TRBJ2-5, with D possibly matching TRBD2 (5 bases). This CDR3 has 14 amino acids. CDR1 and CDR2 from the germline V gene are DFQATT and SNEGSKA (reference sequence). The V gene lost 1 base and the J gene lost 4 bases, with 13 bases spanning the gap. Here the CDR3 reads CSARGIARRETQYF. The CDR3 nucleotides read TGCAGTGCTAGAGGGATAGCGAGACGAGAGACCCAGTACTTC.

This clonotype was seen ten or more times. The rearrangement links TRBV6-1 to TRBJ1-5; D not resolved. Germline values: CDR1 MNHNS, CDR2 SASEGT. The V end lost 6 bases, the J end lost 0 bases, and 15 bases lay between the germline ends. The CDR3 loop spans 16 amino acids. The CDR3 nucleotides are TGTGCCAGCAGCGGACTCGGCGCCTATAGCAATCAGCCCCAGCATTTT. This codes for CASSGLGAYSNQPQHF.

This clonotype was found many times. V and J are TRBV5-1 and TRBJ2-3, with TRBD1 identical over 7 bases. J was trimmed by 4 bases and V by 2 bases; bases with no gene match: 4. Germline assignment: CDR1 SGHRS and CDR2 YFSETQ. CDR3 size: 14 residues. The CDR3 sequence is CASSFIGQADTQYF. CDR3 nucleotide sequence: TGCGCCAGCAGCTTTATAGGACAGGCAGATACGCAGTATTTT. The variable domain in full, completed from reference TRBV5-1 and TRBJ2-3, reads KAGVTQTPRYLIKTRGQQVTLSCSPISGHRSVSWYQQTPGQGLQFLFEYFSETQRNKGNFPGRFSGRQFSNSRSEMNVSTLELGDSALYLCASSFIGQADTQYFGPGTRLTVL.

This clonotype was picked up many times. The V gene is TRBV11-3, the J gene TRBJ2-1; D is perhaps TRBD1 or TRBD2 (5 bases each). CDR3 length: 15 amino acids. V was trimmed by 3 bases and J by 12 bases, leaving 21 bases between them. Germline V gene lookup returns CDR1 SGHNT and CDR2 YENEEA. Written as DNA, the CDR3 is TGTGCCAGCAGCTTGACAGCTCGGGACGTGCTTTCGCAGTTCTTC. Protein: CASSLTARDVLSQFF.

This sequence joins TRBV4-1 and TRBJ1-1, with D uncertain. The V and J ends lost 6 bases and 2 bases respectively, with 10 bases between them. Germline assignment: CDR1 MGHRA and CDR2 YSYEKL. The CDR3 has 13 amino acids. The CDR3 is CASRGEINTEAFF. Written as DNA, the CDR3 is TGCGCCAGCAGGGGAGAAATAAACACTGAAGCTTTCTTT.

The V call is TRBV19, the J call TRBJ2-3; 14 nucleotides agree with TRBD2. The CDR3 totals 17 residues. Germline V gene data show CDR1 as LNHDA and CDR2 as SQIVND (reference sequence). With V trimmed by 3 bases and J by 5 bases, 7 bases remained unmatched. In nucleotides, the CDR3 is TGTGCCAGTAGTATTACCCGGGGACTAGCGGGAGAAGATACGCAGTATTTT. It encodes CASSITRGLAGEDTQYF.

The table lists this clonotype with many counts. The rearrangement links TRBV7-9 to TRBJ2-7, with D perhaps TRBD1 (5 bases). CDR1 SEHNR and CDR2 FQNEAQ come from the germline V gene (reference sequence). The V and J ends lost 4 bases and 3 bases respectively, with 16 bases between them. The CDR3 covers 15 residues. The CDR3 sequence: CASSSPDKPGYEQYF. The CDR3 region has the DNA TGTGCCAGCAGCTCACCGGACAAGCCAGGCTACGAGCAGTACTTC.

Many counts were recorded for this clonotype. The CDR3 DNA sequence: TGCAGCGTCCCCGTATACGGTGAGCAGTTCTTC. Translated: CSVPVYGEQFF. The V and J genes are TRBV29-1 and TRBJ2-1; D unresolved. Per germline, CDR1 SQVTM and CDR2 ANQGSEA. The V gene lost 6 bases and the J gene lost 9 bases, with 12 bases spanning the gap. CDR3 length: 11 amino acids.

This clonotype has only a few counts. The chain combines TRBV27 with TRBJ2-2, with 8 positions matching TRBD2. The V segment lost 6 bases and the J segment 6 bases; nucleotides outside the gene matches: 6. This CDR3 comprises 14 residues. Germline V gene data show CDR1 as MNHEY and CDR2 as SMNVEV (reference sequence). CDR3 sequence reads: CASRHSAGAGELFF. CDR3 in DNA: TGTGCCAGCAGACACTCAGCGGGAGCCGGGGAGCTGTTTTTT.

This clonotype was detected a few times. The chain is built from TRBV24-1 and TRBJ1-5; D is uncertain. The CDR3 totals 15 residues. V was trimmed by 4 bases and J by 0 bases, leaving 9 bases between them. The germline V gene encodes CDR1 KGHDR and CDR2 SFDVKD. In DNA form, the CDR3 reads TGTGCCACCAGTGACTCTACAAATAGCAATCAGCCCCAGCATTTT. Its protein product is CATSDSTNSNQPQHF.

This chain links TRBV6-1 with TRBJ2-5; TRBD2 matches at 9 bases. Germline V gene sequence: CDR1 MNHNS, CDR2 SASEGT. Trimming at V came to 6 bases and at J to 4 bases, leaving 9 bases not matched to a gene. This CDR3 spans 15 amino acids. Here the CDR3 DNA reads TGTGCCAGCAGAATGTATGGGACTAGCCTAGAGACCCAGTACTTC. Translation gives CASRMYGTSLETQYF.

This clonotype has just a few counts. The gene calls are TRBV9 and TRBJ2-7, with D hard to call. The CDR3 totals 15 residues. The germline V and J ends were trimmed by 1 base and 2 bases, with 13 bases remaining between them. Per the germline V gene, CDR1 is SGDLS and CDR2 is YYNGEE. The CDR3, as DNA: TGTGCCAGCAGCGTAAAAGTACGGGTACCCTACGAGCAGTACTTC. Amino acid sequence: CASSVKVRVPYEQYF.